This T cell receptor (beta chain) is drawn from a study of human T cells and chemical hapten exposure. The germline gives CDR1 MGHRA, CDR2 YSYEKL. This CDR3 spans 15 amino acids. The V and J ends lost 0 bases and 2 bases respectively, with 11 bases between them. The table lists this clonotype with many counts. TCRdb redid the calling of the RACE reads with MiXCR, one entry per CDR3 protein. Of under 300,000 distinct CDR3 sequences in the sample, 7.7% were seen once. Documented time point: pre-sensitization, week 0. Described treatment: therapeutic diphenylcyclopropenone sensitization with weekly scalp DPC. The starting material, unfractionated whole blood, was used for total RNA extraction.

The genes are TRBV4-1 and TRBJ2-7; tentatively, D is TRBD1 (5 bases). The material was whole blood, obtained in connection with sensitization to the hapten diphenylcyclopropenone (DPC). The sequence derives from a man aged 18 to 35 with alopecia areata. Some clones in this sample may be carry-over from other donors' samples. The DNA of the CDR3 is TGCGCCAGCAGCCAAGAGCCACAGGTTCCCTACGAGCAGTACTTC. It codes for CASSQEPQVPYEQYF.